This T cell receptor (beta chain) was sequenced for a study of identifying expanded T cells in peripheral blood. As concerns this clone: Its antigen is not known.

Findings and limits, study-wide: Variance in clone template counts between roughly two-week samples significantly increased with total template count across all healthy donors.

This table comes from immunoSEQ multiplex PCR, and its TCRdb copy is limited to in-frame clones, with some not included. The repertoire holds under 70,000 clones, with about 89% as singletons. This TCR was sampled from a person between 18 and 75 years old in good health. The specimen was blood.

The chain's CDR3 is CASRSGGTDTQYF. As DNA, the CDR3 is TGTGCCAGCAGGAGTGGGGGCACAGATACGCAGTATTTT. The J gene is TRBJ2-3, the V gene TRBV27; D ambiguous. Germline loops: CDR1 MNHEY, CDR2 SMNVEV (reference sequence). CDR3 length: 13 residues. V was clipped by 6 bases and J by 1 base, with 8 bases between them.